One sample yielded the 27 T cell receptor beta chains listed below, sequenced in a study of regulatory T cells in long-lasting Graves disease. In building TCR beta libraries, iRepertoire HTBI primers were used together with Arm-PCR of CDR3 regions. TCRdb called the multiplex PCR reads again in MiXCR, with one record for every CDR3 protein. This table holds hundreds of thousands of distinct CDR3 sequences, roughly 15% found once. Noted time point: newly diagnosed GD, antithyroid drugs for less than 3 months. RNA extracted from PBMCs served as the sequencing template. In addition, the sample was reused for a study of T cells in Graves' hyperthyroidism and ophthalmopathy.

The sample here was peripheral blood mononuclear cells (PBMCs), taken at new diagnosis, from a patient treated with antithyroid drugs. Receptors were obtained from a woman in her 30s with Graves disease.

In this sample, this clonotype turned up many times. This chain connects TRBV11-2 to TRBJ1-1; D is uncertain. V lost 3 bases, J lost 0 bases, and 17 bases lay in between. This CDR3 is built from 17 residues. The V gene's germline CDR1 is SGHAT and CDR2 FQNNGV. In DNA form, the CDR3 reads TGTGCCAGCAGCTTCGGTCGGTGGCAGACCTTGAACACTGAAGCTTTCTTT. It translates to CASSFGRWQTLNTEAFF.

Many counts were recorded for this clonotype. V gene TRBV20-1 combines with J gene TRBJ2-7; 7 positions match TRBD1. CDR3 length: 13 amino acids. Germline loops: CDR1 DFQATT, CDR2 SNEGSKA (reference sequence). J was trimmed by 2 bases and V by 5 bases; bases with no gene match: 6. The DNA for the CDR3 is TGCAGTGCTTTTCGGACAGGCACCTACGAGCAGTACTTC. This codes for CSAFRTGTYEQYF.

The chain uses TRBV5-1 and TRBJ2-1; tentatively, D is TRBD2 (6 bases). The CDR3 totals 15 residues. Trimming removed 5 bases from V and 6 bases from J, with 18 bases in between. CDR1 and CDR2 (germline): SGHRS, YFSETQ. CDR3 coding DNA: TGCGCCAGCAGACGGGAGAGCGGGTTATTCAATGAGCAGTTCTTC. This gives the protein CASRRESGLFNEQFF.

This clonotype was seen at least ten times. The V call is TRBV28, the J call TRBJ1-5, with D tentatively TRBD1 (6 bases). Germline CDR1 and CDR2: MDHEN and SYDVKM. Trimming left V 5 bases short and J 2 bases short, with 16 bases between. The CDR3 totals 16 residues. CDR3 residues: CASSITQGFGNQPQHF. The DNA of the CDR3 is TGTGCCAGCAGTATCACGCAGGGGTTTGGCAATCAGCCCCAGCATTTT.

This clonotype was seen more than once but under ten times. The chain employs TRBV7-9 and TRBJ2-2; 7 positions agree with TRBD1. Trimming at V came to 6 bases and at J to 6 bases, leaving 10 bases not matched to a gene. From germline, CDR1 is SEHNR and CDR2 FQNEAQ (reference sequence). The CDR3 contains 15 residues. The CDR3 here is CASSSLDRASGELFF. DNA of the CDR3: TGTGCCAGCAGTTCCCTAGACAGGGCATCCGGGGAGCTGTTTTTT.

The rearrangement joins TRBV11-3 to TRBJ2-5; D may be TRBD1 (5 bases). This CDR3 region has 12 residues. Trimming pared 6 bases from V and 5 bases from J, leaving 10 bases between. The germline gives CDR1 SGHNT, CDR2 YENEEA. The CDR3 coding sequence is TGTGCCAGCAGTCAGGGCGCGGAGACCCAGTACTTC. Protein sequence: CASSQGAETQYF.

This clonotype was counted at least ten times. The chain is built from TRBV20-1 and TRBJ2-7, with a possible D match to TRBD2 (5 bases). The V gene lost 1 base and the J gene lost 3 bases, with 10 bases spanning the gap. Germline loops: CDR1 DFQATT, CDR2 SNEGSKA (reference sequence). The CDR3 runs to 13 residues. The CDR3 DNA reads as TGCAGTGCTAGAGCGGGGTTAGGCTACGAGCAGTACTTC. It yields the protein CSARAGLGYEQYF.

This clonotype has a handful of counts. The chain has TRBV19 and TRBJ1-5, with a possible D match to TRBD1 (5 bases). Per germline, CDR1 LNHDA and CDR2 SQIVND (reference sequence). Trimming left V 4 bases short and J 2 bases short, with 24 bases between. This CDR3 spans 19 amino acids. The CDR3: CASSRVAGQTWKGNQPQHF. The CDR3 nucleotides are TGTGCCAGTAGTAGGGTGGCAGGGCAAACTTGGAAGGGCAATCAGCCCCAGCATTTT. The whole variable domain, filled in from reference TRBV19 and TRBJ1-5, reads DGGITQSPKYLFRKEGQNVTLSCEQNLNHDAMYWYRQDPGQGLRLIYYSQIVNDFQKGDIAEGYSVSREKKESFPLTVTSAQKNPTAFYLCASSRVAGQTWKGNQPQHFGDGTRLSIL.

This clonotype came up many times. The rearrangement uses TRBV28 and TRBJ2-7; D call uncertain. This CDR3 comprises 14 residues. Germline V lookup: CDR1 MDHEN, CDR2 SYDVKM. The V and J ends lost 7 bases and 2 bases respectively, with 15 bases between them. CDR3 in DNA: TGTGCCAGCACCCAATCCGGGTTAACCTACGAGCAGTACTTC. This codes for CASTQSGLTYEQYF.

This clonotype occurred many times. This rearrangement joins TRBV5-1 to TRBJ1-1, with 7 bases matching TRBD1. The CDR3 runs to 15 residues. Germline values: CDR1 SGHRS, CDR2 YFSETQ. With 4 bases clipped from V and 0 bases from J, the junction kept 6 bases outside the gene matches. The CDR3 coding sequence is TGCGCCAGCAGCCTGACGGGACAGATGAACACTGAAGCTTTCTTT. It is translated as CASSLTGQMNTEAFF.

The chain has TRBV7-8 and TRBJ1-4; 9 bases match TRBD1. The CDR3 totals 15 residues. J gave up 10 bases and V 5 bases, and 11 bases lay outside the gene matches. CDR1 and CDR2 from the germline V gene are SGHVS and FQNEAQ. This CDR3 reads CASSPERTGEGKLFF. The CDR3, as DNA: TGTGCCAGCAGCCCCGAAAGGACAGGGGAAGGAAAACTGTTTTTT.

This clonotype came up many times. The chain couples TRBV7-9 to TRBJ1-1; possible D gene TRBD1, 5 bases. Germline V gives CDR1 SEHNR, CDR2 FQNEAQ (reference sequence). The CDR3 is 12 amino acids. Trimming shortened V by 4 bases and J by 8 bases, and 11 bases separated the two germline ends. The DNA of the CDR3 is TGTGCCAGCAGCTCCCGGGGCTTCGAAGCTTTCTTT. It specifies CASSSRGFEAFF.

A note on this clonotype: A much larger clone differs by one base, so this may be a read error. The CDR3 DNA sequence: TGTGCCAGCATCCAAGCCCTGGGACTTGGCGAGCAGTACTTC. Amino acid sequence: CASIQALGLGEQYF. This chain uses TRBV3-1 with TRBJ2-7, with D tentatively TRBD2 (6 bases). Germline V gene sequence: CDR1 LGHDT, CDR2 YNNKEL (reference sequence). This CDR3 has 14 amino acids.

Only a few counts were recorded for this clonotype. The V gene is TRBV5-1, the J gene TRBJ2-4; 9 bases are shared with TRBD1. The germline CDR1 and CDR2 sequences are SGHRS and YFSETQ. The trim removed 0 bases at V and 7 bases at J, leaving 5 bases unmatched. The CDR3 length is 15 residues. The CDR3 DNA reads as TGCGCCAGCAGCTTGGAGAACAGGGGGCACAACATTCAGTACTTC. This translates into CASSLENRGHNIQYF. Complete variable domain (other parts from reference TRBV5-1 and TRBJ2-4): KAGVTQTPRYLIKTRGQQVTLSCSPISGHRSVSWYQQTPGQGLQFLFEYFSETQRNKGNFPGRFSGRQFSNSRSEMNVSTLELGDSALYLCASSLENRGHNIQYFGAGTRLSVL.

Many counts were recorded for this clonotype. The rearrangement links TRBV11-3 to TRBJ2-1; D perhaps matches TRBD2 (6 bases). This CDR3 comprises 12 residues. The germline V and J ends were trimmed by 4 bases and 10 bases, with 11 bases remaining between them. Germline V CDR1 and CDR2: SGHNT, YENEEA. The CDR3 nucleotides are TGTGCCAGCAGCTCTCACCGGGGGGAGCAGTTCTTC. Its translation: CASSSHRGEQFF.

There are many counts of this clonotype. The chain links TRBV6-2 or TRBV6-3 to TRBJ1-1; a weak D match, TRBD1 (5 bases). V was shortened by 0 bases and J by 6 bases, with 8 bases between the two germline ends. Per germline, CDR1 MNHEY and CDR2 SVGEGT. The CDR3 spans 13 residues. CDR3 sequence (DNA): TGTGCCAGCAGTTACTCGGCGGGGGCTGAAGCTTTCTTT. Its protein product is CASSYSAGAEAFF.

This clonotype has more than one count but fewer than ten. The chain is built from TRBV7-9 and TRBJ2-5; no definite D call. CDR3 length: 16 amino acids. Germline loops: CDR1 SEHNR, CDR2 FQNEAQ (reference sequence). V lost 5 bases and J lost 6, with 22 bases in between. CDR3 in DNA: TGTGCCAGCAGCCCAGTGGGCCTAGGTTCGATCCAGACCCAGTACTTC. It yields the protein CASSPVGLGSIQTQYF.

The chain uses TRBV7-2 and TRBJ1-2; a weak D match, TRBD1 (5 bases). From germline, CDR1 is SGHTA and CDR2 FQGNSA. The CDR3 is made up of 14 amino acids. Trimming cost V 3 bases and J 8 bases, with 16 bases left between them. Written as DNA, the CDR3 is TGTGCCAGCAGCTTTCAGTCCGGGACTAGAGGCTACACCTTC. Its protein product is CASSFQSGTRGYTF.

Concerning this clonotype itself: With a much larger clone just one base away, this may be a read error. This chain joins TRBV28 and TRBJ1-5; D unclear. The V gene's germline CDR1 is MDHEN and CDR2 SYDVKM. This CDR3 region has 14 residues. CDR3 sequence reads: CARSFLTSGQPQHF. DNA of the CDR3: TGTGCCCGCAGTTTTCTCACCAGCGGGCAGCCCCAGCATTTT.

This clonotype was detected ten times or more. The chain has TRBV20-1 and TRBJ1-2, with TRBD1 identical over 9 bases. Trimming took 6 bases from V and 4 from J; bases not matched to a gene: 3. The germline V gene encodes CDR1 DFQATT and CDR2 SNEGSKA (reference sequence). The CDR3 has 12 amino acids. CDR3 sequence (DNA): TGCAGTGCCGCGGGACAGGGCTATGGCTACACCTTC. Translation: CSAAGQGYGYTF.

The chain joins TRBV7-9 to TRBJ2-3, with D possibly matching TRBD2 (6 bases). Germline V gene data show CDR1 as SEHNR and CDR2 as FQNEAQ (reference sequence). The CDR3 runs 17 residues. V lost 5 bases and J lost 6, with 24 bases in between. The DNA for the CDR3 is TGTGCCAGCAGCCCGACGTCCCTAGCGCTCGAGGGGGATACGCAGTATTTT. Encoded protein: CASSPTSLALEGDTQYF.

This clonotype was recorded many times. The chain uses TRBV5-1 and TRBJ1-1, with unresolved D. The CDR3 length is 13 residues. The V and J ends lost 3 bases and 7 bases respectively, with 13 bases between them. Germline V gene sequence: CDR1 SGHRS, CDR2 YFSETQ. DNA of the CDR3: TGCGCCAGCAGCTCGATAAGTAACGGTGAAGCTTTCTTT. Protein sequence: CASSSISNGEAFF.

This clonotype was detected ten times or more. The gene calls are TRBV29-1 and TRBJ2-5, with unresolved D. V lost 4 bases, J lost 4 bases, and 13 bases lay in between. Looked up from germline, CDR1 is SQVTM and CDR2 is ANQGSEA. This CDR3 region has 13 residues. For the CDR3, the DNA is TGCAGCGTTGGTCAAGCCGTCAGAGAGACCCAGTACTTC. This gives the protein CSVGQAVRETQYF.

This clonotype occurred many times. The rearrangement uses TRBV13 and TRBJ2-3, with D uncertain. The CDR3 has 12 amino acids. Between the trimmed V and J ends, which lost 4 bases and 10 bases, there was a span of 12 bases. Germline CDR1 is PRHDT and CDR2 is FYEKMQ (reference sequence). In nucleotides, the CDR3 is TGTGCCAGCAGCTCCTTTGGGGAAGCGCAGTATTTT. Residues: CASSSFGEAQYF.

This clonotype was counted many times. The rearrangement links TRBV28 to TRBJ2-1; 12 nucleotides align to TRBD1. The CDR3 runs to 16 residues. The V gene's germline CDR1 is MDHEN and CDR2 SYDVKM. J lost 7 bases, V lost 4 bases, and 8 bases had no gene match. This CDR3 is CASSSPGTGGRNEQFF. CDR3 DNA: TGTGCCAGCAGTTCCCCCGGGACAGGGGGCCGAAATGAGCAGTTCTTC.

This clonotype was detected ten times or more. The rearrangement uses TRBV10-3 and TRBJ1-5; D gene unclear. Trimming stripped 0 bases from V and 6 bases from J, with 6 bases between. In germline, CDR1 is ENHRY, CDR2 SYGVKD. The CDR3 contains 13 residues. Written as DNA, the CDR3 is TGTGCCATCAGTGAGTCTGGGAGTCAGCCCCAGCATTTT. This translates into CAISESGSQPQHF.

This clonotype was detected only a few times. The CDR3 DNA sequence: TGCAGCGTCGGGCGGGAGGGCCGTTTAGTGTCCTACAATGAGCAGTTCTTC. Protein product: CSVGREGRLVSYNEQFF. The rearrangement links TRBV29-1 to TRBJ2-1, with 9 nucleotides matching TRBD2. V gave up 6 bases and J gave up 1 base; unmatched junction bases: 13. Germline-derived CDR1 and CDR2 are SQVTM and ANQGSEA. CDR3 length: 17 residues.